This T cell receptor beta chain was identified during a study of blood T cell repertoires in COVID-19. Libraries were prepared by immunoSEQ multiplex PCR; TCRdb keeps only in-frame clonotypes and omits some of them. The sample lists about 210,000 clones, around 87% occurring once. Trimming shortened V by 9 bases and J by 0 bases, and 22 bases separated the two germline ends. The CDR3 covers 17 residues. The chain is built from TRBV23-1 and TRBJ2-3; perhaps TRBD2 as D (6 bases). TRBV23-1 is flagged as an ORF with uncertain function. This clonotype originated in a man aged 25 to 45 in a cohort exposed to, infected with or recovered from COVID-19 (not recorded which). Input material: PBMCs or T cells enriched from blood (not recorded which). The CDR3 DNA reads as TGCGCCAGAACTTACCGCGTTTTAGCGGTCAGCACAGATACGCAGTATTTT. This encodes CARTYRVLAVSTDTQYF.